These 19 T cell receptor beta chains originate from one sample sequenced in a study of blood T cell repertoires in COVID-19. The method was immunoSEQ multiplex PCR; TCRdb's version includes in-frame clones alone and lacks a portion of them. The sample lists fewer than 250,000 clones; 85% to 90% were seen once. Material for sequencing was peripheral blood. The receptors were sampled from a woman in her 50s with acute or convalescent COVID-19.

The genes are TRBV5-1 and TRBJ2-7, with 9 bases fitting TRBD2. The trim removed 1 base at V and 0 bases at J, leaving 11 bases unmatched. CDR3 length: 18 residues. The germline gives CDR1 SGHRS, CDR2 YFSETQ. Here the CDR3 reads CASSLRPSGARGSYEQYF. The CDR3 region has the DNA TGCGCCAGCAGCTTGCGGCCTAGCGGGGCAAGGGGCTCCTACGAGCAGTACTTC.

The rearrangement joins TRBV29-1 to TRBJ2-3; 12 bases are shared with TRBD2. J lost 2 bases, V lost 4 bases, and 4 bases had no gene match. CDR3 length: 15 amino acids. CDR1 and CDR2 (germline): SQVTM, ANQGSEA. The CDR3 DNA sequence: TGCAGCGTTGTGGGACTAGCGGGCCCCACAGATACGCAGTATTTT. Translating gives CSVVGLAGPTDTQYF.

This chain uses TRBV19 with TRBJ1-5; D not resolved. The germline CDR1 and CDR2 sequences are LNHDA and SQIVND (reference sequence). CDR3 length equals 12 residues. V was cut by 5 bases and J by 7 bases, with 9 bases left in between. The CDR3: CASSLPGQPQHF. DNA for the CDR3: TGTGCCAGTAGTCTCCCGGGACAGCCCCAGCATTTT.

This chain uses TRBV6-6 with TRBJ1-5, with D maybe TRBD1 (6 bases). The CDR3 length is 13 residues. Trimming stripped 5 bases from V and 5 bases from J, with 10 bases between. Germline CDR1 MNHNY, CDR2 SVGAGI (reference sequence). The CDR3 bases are TGTGCCAGCAGTCCCCCAGGGGATCAGCCCCAGCATTTT. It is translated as CASSPPGDQPQHF.

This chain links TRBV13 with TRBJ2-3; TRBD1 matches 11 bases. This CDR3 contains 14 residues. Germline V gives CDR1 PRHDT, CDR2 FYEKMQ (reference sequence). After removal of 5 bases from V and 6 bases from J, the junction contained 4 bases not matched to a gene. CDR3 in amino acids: CASSPGTGGDTQYF. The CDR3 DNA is TGTGCCAGCAGCCCAGGGACAGGGGGGGATACGCAGTATTTT.

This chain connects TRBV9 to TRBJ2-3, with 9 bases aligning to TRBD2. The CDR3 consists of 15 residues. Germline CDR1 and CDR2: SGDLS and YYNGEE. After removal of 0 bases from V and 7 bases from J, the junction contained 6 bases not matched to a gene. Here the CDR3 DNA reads TGTGCCAGCAGCGTAGGTAGCGGGGGATGGAATACGCAGTATTTT. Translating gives CASSVGSGGWNTQYF.

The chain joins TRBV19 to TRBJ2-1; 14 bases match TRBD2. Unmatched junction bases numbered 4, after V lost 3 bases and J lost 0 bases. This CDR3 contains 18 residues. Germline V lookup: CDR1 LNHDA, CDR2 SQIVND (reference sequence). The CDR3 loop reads CASSIGTSGRFSYNEQFF. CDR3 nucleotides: TGTGCCAGTAGTATCGGGACTAGCGGGAGATTCTCCTACAATGAGCAGTTCTTC. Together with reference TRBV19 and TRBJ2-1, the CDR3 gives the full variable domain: DGGITQSPKYLFRKEGQNVTLSCEQNLNHDAMYWYRQDPGQGLRLIYYSQIVNDFQKGDIAEGYSVSREKKESFPLTVTSAQKNPTAFYLCASSIGTSGRFSYNEQFFGPGTRLTVL.

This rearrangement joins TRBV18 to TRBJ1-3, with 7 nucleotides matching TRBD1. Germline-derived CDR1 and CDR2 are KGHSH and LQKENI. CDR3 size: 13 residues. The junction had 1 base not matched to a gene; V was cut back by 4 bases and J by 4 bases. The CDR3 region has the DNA TGTGCCAGCTCACAGACAGGGGGAAACACCATATATTTT. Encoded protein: CASSQTGGNTIYF. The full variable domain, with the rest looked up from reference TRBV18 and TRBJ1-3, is NAGVMQNPRHLVRRRGQEARLRCSPMKGHSHVYWYRQLPEEGLKFMVYLQKENIIDESGMPKERFSAEFPKEGPSILRIQQVVRGDSAAYFCASSQTGGNTIYFGEGSWLTVV.

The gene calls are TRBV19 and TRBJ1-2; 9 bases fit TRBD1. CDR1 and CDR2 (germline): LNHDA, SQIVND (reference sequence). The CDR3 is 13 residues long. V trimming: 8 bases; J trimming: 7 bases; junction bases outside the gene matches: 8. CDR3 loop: CASFEVQGAGYTF. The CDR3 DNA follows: TGTGCCAGTTTTGAAGTACAGGGGGCTGGCTACACCTTC.

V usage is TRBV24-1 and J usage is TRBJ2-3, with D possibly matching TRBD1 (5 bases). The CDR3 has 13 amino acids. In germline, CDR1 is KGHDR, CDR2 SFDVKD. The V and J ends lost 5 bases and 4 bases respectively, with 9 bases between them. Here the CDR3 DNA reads TGTGCCACCAGTGCCAGGGTGGCAGATACGCAGTATTTT. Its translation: CATSARVADTQYF.

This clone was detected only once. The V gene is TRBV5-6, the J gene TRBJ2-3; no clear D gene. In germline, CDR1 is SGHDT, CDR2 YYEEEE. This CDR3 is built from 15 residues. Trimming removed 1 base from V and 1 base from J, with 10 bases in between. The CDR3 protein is CASSLSMAGTDTQYF. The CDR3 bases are TGTGCCAGCAGCTTGTCAATGGCGGGCACAGATACGCAGTATTTT.

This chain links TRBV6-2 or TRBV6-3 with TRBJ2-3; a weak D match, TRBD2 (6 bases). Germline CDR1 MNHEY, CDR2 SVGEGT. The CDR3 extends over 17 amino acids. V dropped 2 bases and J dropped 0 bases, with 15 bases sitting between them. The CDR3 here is CASSYPHAGTSTDTQYF. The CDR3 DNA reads TGTGCCAGCAGTTACCCTCACGCGGGGACTAGCACAGATACGCAGTATTTT.

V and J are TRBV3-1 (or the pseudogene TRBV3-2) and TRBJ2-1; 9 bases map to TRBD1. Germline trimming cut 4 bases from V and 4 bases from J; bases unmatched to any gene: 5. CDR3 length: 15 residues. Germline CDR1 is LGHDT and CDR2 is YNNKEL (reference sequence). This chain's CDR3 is CASSPPGQGYNEQFF. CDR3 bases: TGTGCCAGCAGCCCACCGGGACAGGGTTACAATGAGCAGTTCTTC.

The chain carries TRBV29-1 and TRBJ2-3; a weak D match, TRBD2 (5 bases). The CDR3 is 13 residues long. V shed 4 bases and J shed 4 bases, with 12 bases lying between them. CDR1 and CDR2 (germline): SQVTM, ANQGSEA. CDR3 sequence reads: CSVARMEADTQYF. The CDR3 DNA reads TGCAGCGTTGCCCGCATGGAGGCAGATACGCAGTATTTT.

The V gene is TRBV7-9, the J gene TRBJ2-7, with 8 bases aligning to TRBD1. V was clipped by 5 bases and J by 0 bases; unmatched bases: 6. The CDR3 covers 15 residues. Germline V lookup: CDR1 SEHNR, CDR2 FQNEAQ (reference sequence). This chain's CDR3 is CASSESGQVSYEQYF. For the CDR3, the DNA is TGTGCCAGCAGCGAGTCGGGACAGGTCTCCTACGAGCAGTACTTC.

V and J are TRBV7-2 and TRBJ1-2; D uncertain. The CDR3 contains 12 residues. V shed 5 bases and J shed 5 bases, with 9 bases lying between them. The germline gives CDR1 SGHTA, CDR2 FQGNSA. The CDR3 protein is CASSEEVYGYTF. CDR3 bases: TGTGCCAGCAGCGAGGAGGTTTATGGCTACACCTTC.

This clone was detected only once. The CDR3 nucleotides are TGTGCCAGCAGCCAGACAGGGAACACTGAAGCTTTCTTT. Encoded protein: CASSQTGNTEAFF. J is TRBJ1-1 and V is TRBV28; the D gene is possibly TRBD1 (6 bases). V gave up 6 bases and J gave up 1 base, with 9 bases separating them. The CDR3 totals 13 residues. In germline, CDR1 is MDHEN, CDR2 SYDVKM.

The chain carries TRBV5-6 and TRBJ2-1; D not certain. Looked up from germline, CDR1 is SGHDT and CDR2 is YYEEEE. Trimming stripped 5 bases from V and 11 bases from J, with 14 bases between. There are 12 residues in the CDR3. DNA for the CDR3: TGTGCCAGCAGTCCAGACTCACTCAAGCAGTTCTTC. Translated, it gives CASSPDSLKQFF. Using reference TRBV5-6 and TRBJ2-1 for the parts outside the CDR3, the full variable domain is DAGVTQSPTHLIKTRGQQVTLRCSPKSGHDTVSWYQQALGQGPQFIFQYYEEEERQRGNFPDRFSGHQFPNYSSELNVNALLLGDSALYLCASSPDSLKQFFGPGTRLTVL.

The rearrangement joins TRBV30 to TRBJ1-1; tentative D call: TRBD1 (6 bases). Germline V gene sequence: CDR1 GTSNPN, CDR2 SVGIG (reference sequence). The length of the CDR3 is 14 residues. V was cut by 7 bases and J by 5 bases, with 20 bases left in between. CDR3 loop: CASEGGAWGTEAFF. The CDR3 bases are TGTGCCTCGGAGGGGGGGGCATGGGGAACTGAAGCTTTCTTT.